The 17 T cell receptor beta chains below were found in one sample sequenced in a study of T-cell memory formation after mild COVID-19. TCRdb re-derived calls from the 5' RACE reads in MiXCR, one entry per CDR3 protein. The sample has 150,000 to 200,000 distinct CDR3 sequences; approximately 10% are singletons. The sample consisted of PBMCs or a T cell subset sorted from them (not recorded which). The receptor set was obtained from a man younger than 35 who had mild COVID-19 (a few samples of this study predate the infection). Cell type and time point are not known.

This clonotype has a handful of counts. The J gene is TRBJ1-5, the V gene TRBV6-6; D is uncertain. The CDR3 sequence is 11 residues long. Trimming removed 6 bases from V and 7 bases from J, with 7 bases in between. Germline assignment: CDR1 MNHNY and CDR2 SVGAGI (reference sequence). CDR3 in DNA: TGTGCCAGCAGCTCTGACCAGCCCCAGCATTTT. Translating gives CASSSDQPQHF.

This clonotype was picked up one time. The chain joins TRBV20-1 to TRBJ2-1, with a weak D call TRBD1 (5 bases). Trimming cost V 4 bases and J 1 base, with 17 bases left between them. The CDR3 runs 16 residues. The germline V gene has CDR1 DFQATT and CDR2 SNEGSKA (reference sequence). CDR3: CSATGTGSNSYNEQFF. Written as DNA, the CDR3 is TGCAGTGCTACCGGTACAGGCTCCAATTCCTACAATGAGCAGTTCTTC.

This clonotype was recorded a few times. V is TRBV7-6 and J is TRBJ2-7; the D gene is possibly TRBD1 (6 bases). The CDR3 covers 14 residues. Germline loops: CDR1 SGHVS, CDR2 FNYEAQ. V dropped 1 base and J dropped 5 bases, with 12 bases sitting between them. The CDR3 coding sequence is TGTGCCAGCAGCTTAGGGGGGCTTGGGAACGAGCAGTACTTC. Translated, it gives CASSLGGLGNEQYF.

This clonotype was counted many times. The rearrangement uses TRBV29-1 and TRBJ2-1; TRBD2 matches 9 bases. Germline CDR1 SQVTM, CDR2 ANQGSEA. The CDR3 is 15 residues long. The V segment lost 8 bases and the J segment 4 bases; nucleotides outside the gene matches: 12. The DNA for the CDR3 is TGCAGCTCTGGCATGGGGACTAGCCCATACAATGAGCAGTTCTTC. Translated, it gives CSSGMGTSPYNEQFF.

This clonotype turned up a few times. The chain carries TRBV5-1 and TRBJ1-1; D is possibly TRBD1 (6 bases). Germline CDR1 reads SGHRS; CDR2 reads YFSETQ. The V end was cut by 0 bases, the J end by 4 bases, with 10 bases between. The CDR3 is 14 amino acids. The CDR3 protein is CASSLDRVATEAFF. The CDR3 region has the DNA TGCGCCAGCAGCTTGGACAGGGTGGCCACTGAAGCTTTCTTT.

The CDR3 region has the DNA TGCAGTGCTGGTAAGGCCAGCTACGAGCAGTACTTC. It translates to CSAGKASYEQYF. The chain joins TRBV20-1 to TRBJ2-7, with no clear D. V lost 5 bases to trimming and J lost 3 bases, with 11 bases between them. The germline gives CDR1 DFQATT, CDR2 SNEGSKA (reference sequence). This CDR3 comprises 12 residues.

CDR3 DNA: TGTGCCAGCAGTTCAGGCGGGGGGGCCACAGATACGCAGTATTTT. Translated: CASSSGGGATDTQYF. The chain combines TRBV6-5 with TRBJ2-3, with 9 positions matching TRBD2. Trimming took 4 bases from V and 2 from J; bases not matched to a gene: 4. The CDR3 has 15 residues. From germline, CDR1 is MNHEY and CDR2 SVGAGI.

V usage is TRBV19 and J usage is TRBJ1-4; D perhaps matches TRBD1 (5 bases). Germline V gives CDR1 LNHDA, CDR2 SQIVND (reference sequence). V gave up 7 bases and J gave up 14 bases, with 20 bases separating them. The CDR3 spans 13 residues. CDR3 bases: TGTGCCAGTACCCCTCTGGGCAGGGAGCACCTGTTTTTT. Protein: CASTPLGREHLFF.

Only a few counts were recorded for this clonotype. The V and J genes are TRBV7-2 and TRBJ1-1, with 7 bases matching TRBD1. The CDR3 has 12 residues. Germline V CDR1 and CDR2: SGHTA, FQGNSA. Trimming at V came to 6 bases and at J to 11 bases, leaving 9 bases not matched to a gene. Here the CDR3 DNA reads TGTGCCAGCAGGGTAAACAGGGGTTTGGCTTTCTTT. Its translation: CASRVNRGLAFF.

This clonotype was seen at least ten times. The chain carries TRBV3-1 and TRBJ2-7; TRBD1 might be the D (5 bases). Trimming stripped 0 bases from V and 0 bases from J, with 15 bases between. CDR1 LGHDT and CDR2 YNNKEL come from the germline V gene (reference sequence). The CDR3 length is 17 residues. In nucleotides, the CDR3 is TGTGCCAGCAGCCAAGATCTTTCCCCAGGGTACTCCTACGAGCAGTACTTC. Protein: CASSQDLSPGYSYEQYF.

A few counts support this clonotype. This chain links TRBV6-5 with TRBJ1-1, with a weak D call TRBD1 (6 bases). The V gene lost 8 bases and the J gene lost 3 bases, with 19 bases spanning the gap. CDR1 and CDR2 (germline): MNHEY, SVGAGI. The CDR3 is made up of 15 amino acids. The CDR3 DNA sequence: TGTGCCAGCGGCGCAGGGAGGGGGTCTTACACTGAAGCTTTCTTT. Its protein product is CASGAGRGSYTEAFF.

This clonotype was picked up many times. The chain has TRBV6-1 and TRBJ1-5; TRBD1 matches at 7 bases. V was pared by 5 bases and J by 7 bases, with 8 bases of the junction left unmatched. The CDR3 loop spans 14 amino acids. The germline V gene has CDR1 MNHNS and CDR2 SASEGT. In DNA form, the CDR3 reads TGTGCCAGCAGTCAGACAGGGCAGGAACAGCCCCAGCATTTT. Translating gives CASSQTGQEQPQHF.

This rearrangement joins TRBV4-2 to TRBJ2-1, with D perhaps TRBD1 (7 bases). V shed 6 bases and J shed 9 bases, with 15 bases lying between them. The CDR3 is 13 residues long. Germline V gene lookup returns CDR1 LGHNA and CDR2 YNFKEQ. Written as DNA, the CDR3 is TGTGCCAGCAGGGGACAGCGGGCCGGTGAGCAGTTCTTC. Residues: CASRGQRAGEQFF.

The chain combines TRBV7-3 with TRBJ2-3, with TRBD2 as a possible D gene (6 bases). This CDR3 has 15 amino acids. The germline gives CDR1 SGHTA, CDR2 FQGTGA. V was clipped by 5 bases and J by 4 bases, with 16 bases between them. The CDR3 sequence is CASSPQAGNADTQYF. The CDR3 region has the DNA TGTGCCAGCAGCCCCCAAGCGGGTAATGCAGATACGCAGTATTTT.

This clonotype showed up just a few times. The rearrangement uses TRBV4-3 and TRBJ1-1; D ambiguous. Germline-derived CDR1 and CDR2 are LGHNA and YSLEER. This CDR3 comprises 16 residues. Trimming took 0 bases from V and 1 from J, leaving 12 bases between them. In DNA form, the CDR3 reads TGCGCCAGCAGCCAAGAGAGCTCGGCGGCGAACACTGAAGCTTTCTTT. Translating it yields CASSQESSAANTEAFF.

The chain links TRBV27 to TRBJ1-1; D ambiguous. The length of the CDR3 is 13 residues. Trimming cost V 2 bases and J 9 bases, with 13 bases left between them. The germline V gene has CDR1 MNHEY and CDR2 SMNVEV (reference sequence). For the CDR3, the DNA is TGTGCCAGCAGTTTAAGGCAGCCGGAGAAAGCTTTCTTT. Protein product: CASSLRQPEKAFF.

This clonotype has ten or more counts. The gene calls are TRBV20-1 and TRBJ1-5; D is unclear. Trimming stripped 1 base from V and 5 bases from J, with 9 bases between. Germline CDR1 and CDR2: DFQATT and SNEGSKA (reference sequence). The CDR3 totals 13 residues. The CDR3 sequence is CSARAGRYQPQHF. The CDR3 bases are TGCAGTGCTAGAGCTGGCAGGTATCAGCCCCAGCATTTT.